A selection of T cell receptor beta chains follows, all from one sample in a study of T cell responses to AZD1222 COVID-19 vaccine. Here immunoSEQ multiplex PCR was the method, and the copy in TCRdb shows in-frame clones only, minus some. The sample holds 150,000 or so clones, more than 75% seen once. The source material was peripheral blood, sampled on day 0 of AZD1222 vaccination. These receptors were collected from an adult in good health. The CDR3 runs from the conserved cysteine through the conserved F or W. D genes are given only for firm matches. Rows give clone size only sometimes, using once, few, many, or a class for an expanded clone.

d_call	j_call	clone_size	v_call	cdr3_aa	cdr3_nt
TRBD1	TRBJ2-2	few	TRBV5-6	CASSLSGQGYTGELFF	TGTGCCAGCAGCTTAAGCGGACAGGGCTACACCGGGGAGCTGTTTTTT
.	TRBJ2-3	.	TRBV7-8	CASSFGQGTDTQYF	TGTGCCAGCAGCTTCGGGCAGGGGACAGATACGCAGTATTTT
TRBD1	TRBJ1-5	once	TRBV5-6	CASRDRGNNQPQHF	TGTGCCAGCAGAGACAGGGGTAACAATCAGCCCCAGCATTTT
TRBD1	TRBJ2-1	.	TRBV19	CASNRDSYNEQFF	TGTGCCAGTAACCGGGACAGCTACAATGAGCAGTTCTTC
.	TRBJ1-6	.	TRBV12-5	CASGLVPGHHNSPLHF	TGTGCTAGTGGTTTGGTCCCGGGACACCATAATTCACCCCTCCACTTT
.	TRBJ2-7	.	TRBV28	CASRNGLNYEQYF	TGTGCCAGCAGAAATGGACTGAACTACGAGCAGTACTTC
TRBD2	TRBJ2-3	.	TRBV30	CAWDLAGGRDTQYF	TGTGCCTGGGATCTAGCGGGGGGGCGAGATACGCAGTATTTT
.	TRBJ1-6	.	TRBV7-9	CASSPWTANLNSPLHF	TGTGCCAGCAGCCCTTGGACCGCGAACCTCAATTCACCCCTCCACTTT
.	TRBJ1-1	.	TRBV7-6	CASSLEEGDTEAFF	TGTGCCAGCAGCTTAGAAGAGGGAGACACTGAAGCTTTCTTT
TRBD1	TRBJ2-7	.	TRBV6-5	CASSWGTGYEQYF	TGTGCCAGCAGTTGGGGGACAGGCTACGAGCAGTACTTC
.	TRBJ2-3	.	TRBV15	CATSAGASTDTQYF	TGTGCCACCAGCGCGGGGGCAAGCACAGATACGCAGTATTTT
TRBD2	TRBJ2-7	few	TRBV9	CASSAPGWEGYEQYF	TGTGCCAGCAGCGCCCCAGGTTGGGAGGGCTACGAGCAGTACTTC
TRBD1	TRBJ1-2	.	TRBV2	CASSGSRDRTKSGGYTF	TGTGCCAGCAGTGGAAGTAGGGACAGGACCAAATCTGGTGGCTACACCTTC
TRBD2	TRBJ2-5	.	TRBV15	CATSPWTSGFEETQYF	TGTGCCACCAGCCCCTGGACTAGCGGTTTTGAAGAGACCCAGTACTTC
.	TRBJ1-2	.	TRBV24-1	CATSEGGNYGYTF	TGTGCCACCTCCGAGGGCGGGAACTATGGCTACACCTTC
.	TRBJ2-3	.	TRBV7-2	CASSQLRSTDTQYF	TGTGCCAGCAGCCAGCTCCGGAGCACAGATACGCAGTATTTT
.	TRBJ1-2	.	TRBV15	CATSRDRGDYGYTF	TGTGCCACCAGCAGAGACCGGGGGGACTATGGCTACACCTTC
.	TRBJ1-1	.	TRBV6-5	CASSPGGARREAFF	TGTGCCAGCAGCCCCGGGGGCGCGAGGCGTGAAGCTTTCTTT
.	TRBJ1-1	once	TRBV5-6	CASSLLEAFLNTEAFF	TGTGCCAGCAGCTTGTTAGAGGCTTTTTTGAACACTGAAGCTTTCTTT
.	TRBJ1-1	.	TRBV11-3	CASSSNVVELRALRAFF	TGTGCCAGCAGCTCCAATGTAGTCGAGCTGCGCGCGTTGAGAGCTTTCTTT
.	TRBJ1-1	.	TRBV20-1	CSARGAVEAFF	TGCAGTGCAAGGGGGGCAGTTGAAGCTTTCTTT
.	TRBJ2-2	.	TRBV3-1/TRBV3-2	CASSLFVRTNTGELFF	TGTGCCAGCAGCTTGTTTGTGCGGACGAACACCGGGGAGCTGTTTTTT
.	TRBJ1-6	.	TRBV7-9	CASTGGGNNSPLHF	TGTGCCAGCACCGGCGGGGGGAATAATTCACCCCTCCACTTT
.	TRBJ1-3	.	TRBV30	CAFAVGSGNTIYF	TGTGCCTTTGCAGTGGGCTCTGGAAACACCATATATTTT
.	TRBJ1-2	.	TRBV3-1/TRBV3-2	CASSQMVTNYGYTF	TGTGCCAGCAGCCAAATGGTGACTAACTATGGCTACACCTTC
TRBD1	TRBJ1-1	.	TRBV5-4	CASSSRTGGTEAFF	TGTGCCAGCAGCTCAAGGACAGGTGGGACTGAAGCTTTCTTT
TRBD1	TRBJ2-2	once	TRBV18	CASSLQPGQETGELFF	TGTGCCAGCTCACTTCAACCTGGACAGGAAACCGGGGAGCTGTTTTTT
.	TRBJ1-4	.	TRBV2	CASGSGEGEKLFF	TGTGCCAGCGGATCAGGGGAGGGAGAAAAACTGTTTTTT
.	TRBJ1-2	.	TRBV30	CAWSKIPGTLVDYGYTF	TGTGCCTGGAGTAAAATCCCGGGGACCTTGGTCGACTATGGCTACACCTTC
.	TRBJ1-4	.	TRBV6-5	CASSKPQGHEKLFF	TGTGCCAGCAGTAAACCACAGGGTCATGAAAAACTGTTTTTT
.	TRBJ1-4	.	TRBV4-3	CASSQDLVPHDRGEKLFF	TGCGCCAGCAGCCAAGATCTTGTACCCCATGACAGAGGCGAAAAACTGTTTTTT
.	TRBJ2-7	.	TRBV21-1	CASSPPLAGLPEQYF	TGTGCCAGCAGCCCTCCTTTAGCGGGGTTACCCGAGCAGTACTTC
.	TRBJ1-4	.	TRBV18	CASSPPSTTNEKLFF	TGTGCCAGCTCACCACCCTCCACAACTAATGAAAAACTGTTTTTT
.	TRBJ2-5	.	TRBV18	CASSPESRDETQYF	TGTGCCAGCTCACCAGAGTCACGTGACGAGACCCAGTACTTC
.	TRBJ1-5	once	TRBV4-2	CASSQERGVQPQHF	TGTGCCAGCAGCCAAGAGCGAGGGGTTCAGCCCCAGCATTTT
TRBD1	TRBJ1-2	.	TRBV6-6	CASSYSNRGYGYTF	TGTGCCAGCAGTTACTCAAACAGGGGGTATGGCTACACCTTC
TRBD1	TRBJ2-7	.	TRBV7-2	CASSLADRAAYEQYF	TGTGCCAGCAGCTTAGCGGACAGGGCCGCCTACGAGCAGTACTTC
.	TRBJ2-7	few	TRBV12-3/TRBV12-4	CASSPTGYEQYF	TGTGCCAGCAGTCCTACAGGGTACGAGCAGTACTTC
.	TRBJ2-6	.	TRBV27	CASSSRRGAQARTNVLTF	TGTGCCAGCAGTTCAAGACGGGGGGCCCAAGCGAGGACCAACGTCCTGACTTTC
.	TRBJ2-2	once	TRBV7-9	CASSPEGPGSGELFF	TGTGCCAGCAGCCCAGAGGGTCCGGGGTCCGGGGAGCTGTTTTTT
.	TRBJ2-5	.	TRBV2	CASSVGETQYF	TGTGCCAGCAGTGTAGGGGAGACCCAGTACTTC
TRBD1	TRBJ2-7	.	TRBV6-5	CASSPIATGGLEQYF	TGTGCCAGCAGCCCCATCGCCACAGGGGGACTCGAGCAGTACTTC
TRBD1	TRBJ1-6	.	TRBV15	CATSRDPPDRAYNSPLHF	TGTGCCACCAGCAGAGATCCCCCGGACAGGGCCTATAATTCACCCCTCCACTTT
TRBD2	TRBJ2-4	.	TRBV10-1	CASSGPAGAYSNIQYF	TGCGCCAGCAGTGGACCAGCGGGGGCCTACTCAAACATTCAGTACTTC